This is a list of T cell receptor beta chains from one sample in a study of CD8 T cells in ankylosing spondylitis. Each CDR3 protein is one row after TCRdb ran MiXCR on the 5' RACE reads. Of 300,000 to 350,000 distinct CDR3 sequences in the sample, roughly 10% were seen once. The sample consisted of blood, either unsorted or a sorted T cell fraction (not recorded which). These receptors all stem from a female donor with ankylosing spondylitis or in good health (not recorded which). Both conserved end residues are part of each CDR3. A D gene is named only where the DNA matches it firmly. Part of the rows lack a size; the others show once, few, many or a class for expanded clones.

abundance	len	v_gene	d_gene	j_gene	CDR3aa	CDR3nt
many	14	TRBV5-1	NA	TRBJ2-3	CASSLSDARDTQYF	TGCGCCAGCAGCTTGTCCGACGCCCGAGATACGCAGTATTTT
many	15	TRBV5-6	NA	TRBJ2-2	CASSLITSRDGELFF	TGTGCCAGCAGCTTGATTACTAGCAGGGACGGGGAGCTGTTTTTT
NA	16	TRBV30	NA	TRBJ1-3	CAWTQGGSASGNTIYF	TGTGCCTGGACCCAGGGTGGATCTGCCTCTGGAAACACCATATATTTT
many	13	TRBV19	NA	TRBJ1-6	CASTEVWNSPLHF	TGTGCCAGCACCGAGGTGTGGAATTCACCCCTCCACTTT
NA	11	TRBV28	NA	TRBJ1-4	CAGARDEKLFF	TGTGCCGGCGCACGGGATGAAAAACTGTTTTTT
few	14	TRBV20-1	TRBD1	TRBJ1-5	CSATRGLKNQPQHF	TGCAGTGCTACCAGGGGGCTTAAAAATCAGCCCCAGCATTTT
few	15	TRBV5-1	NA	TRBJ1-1	CASSLGSGVNTEAFF	TGCGCCAGCAGTCTTGGATCAGGGGTGAACACTGAAGCTTTCTTT
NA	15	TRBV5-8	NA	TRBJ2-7	CASSLGAGGTYEQYF	TGTGCCAGCAGCTTGGGGGCAGGGGGGACCTACGAGCAGTACTTC
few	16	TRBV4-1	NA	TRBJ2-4	CASRQAGRGTKNIQYF	TGCGCCAGCAGACAAGCGGGAAGGGGGACCAAAAACATTCAGTACTTC
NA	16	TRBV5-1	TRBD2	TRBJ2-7	CASSEEVAGLSREQYF	TGCGCCAGCAGTGAGGAGGTAGCGGGCCTCAGTCGGGAGCAGTACTTC
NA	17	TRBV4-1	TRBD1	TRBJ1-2	CASSQAPDRAPDYGYTF	TGCGCCAGCAGCCAGGCACCTGACAGGGCCCCTGACTATGGCTACACCTTC
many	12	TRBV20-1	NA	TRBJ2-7	CSAISRVDEQYF	TGCAGTGCTATATCCAGGGTAGACGAGCAGTACTTC
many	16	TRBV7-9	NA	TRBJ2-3	CASSLRRSASTDTQYF	TGTGCCAGCAGCTTAAGGAGGTCTGCGAGCACAGATACGCAGTATTTT
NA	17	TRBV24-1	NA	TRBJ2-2	CATSDPFSGANTGELFF	TGTGCCACCAGTGACCCCTTTAGCGGAGCTAACACCGGGGAGCTGTTTTTT
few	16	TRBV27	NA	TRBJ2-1	CASSSRGSGLYNEQFF	TGTGCCAGCAGTTCCCGGGGCAGCGGACTCTACAATGAGCAGTTCTTC
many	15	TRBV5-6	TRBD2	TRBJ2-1	CASSFLAGEINEQFF	TGTGCCAGCAGTTTTTTAGCGGGGGAGATCAATGAGCAGTTCTTC
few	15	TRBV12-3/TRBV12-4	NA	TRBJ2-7	CASSFVGGAPYEQYF	TGTGCCAGCAGTTTCGTCGGGGGAGCTCCCTACGAGCAGTACTTC
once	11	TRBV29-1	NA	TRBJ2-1	CSVRGYNEQFF	TGCAGCGTCCGGGGCTACAATGAGCAGTTCTTC
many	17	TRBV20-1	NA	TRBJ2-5	CSAKVPPRARVEETQYF	TGCAGTGCTAAGGTCCCCCCCCGGGCCAGGGTGGAAGAGACCCAGTACTTC
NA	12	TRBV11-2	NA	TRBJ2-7	CASSFRYYEQYF	TGTGCCAGCAGCTTTCGCTACTACGAGCAGTACTTC
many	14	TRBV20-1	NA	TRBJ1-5	CSAAGHFSNQPQHF	TGCAGTGCGGCGGGACATTTTAGCAATCAGCCCCAGCATTTT
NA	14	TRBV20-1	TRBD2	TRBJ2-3	CSAKLAGPKDTQYF	TGCAGTGCAAAGCTAGCGGGTCCGAAAGATACGCAGTATTTT
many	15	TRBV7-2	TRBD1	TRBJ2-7	CASSLVQGAGNEQYF	TGTGCCAGCAGCTTAGTTCAGGGGGCAGGGAACGAGCAGTACTTC
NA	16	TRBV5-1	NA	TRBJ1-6	CASSLAPRGGYSPLHF	TGCGCCAGCAGCTTGGCCCCCCGCGGGGGGTATTCACCCCTCCACTTT
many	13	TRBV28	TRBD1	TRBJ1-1	CASSFDRDPKAFF	TGTGCCAGCAGTTTTGACAGGGACCCCAAAGCTTTCTTT
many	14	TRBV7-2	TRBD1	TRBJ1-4	CASSQGGLNEKLFF	TGTGCCAGCAGCCAAGGGGGCCTCAATGAAAAACTGTTTTTT
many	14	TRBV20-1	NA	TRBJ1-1	CSARSPGGNTEAFF	TGCAGTGCTAGGAGCCCGGGCGGGAACACTGAAGCTTTCTTT
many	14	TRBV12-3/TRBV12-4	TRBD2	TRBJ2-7	CASSLSGRTYEQYF	TGTGCCAGCAGTTTAAGCGGGAGGACATACGAGCAGTACTTC
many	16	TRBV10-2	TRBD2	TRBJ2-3	CASSQTSGGITDTQYF	TGCGCCAGCAGTCAGACTAGCGGGGGGATCACAGATACGCAGTATTTT
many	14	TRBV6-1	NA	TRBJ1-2	CASIGDLLRYGYTF	TGTGCCAGCATTGGGGACCTCCTCCGCTATGGCTACACCTTC
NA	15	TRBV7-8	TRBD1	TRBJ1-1	CASSLAPRGSTEAFF	TGTGCCAGCAGCTTAGCCCCCAGGGGGAGCACTGAAGCTTTCTTT
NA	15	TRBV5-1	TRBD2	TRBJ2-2	CASSLVTSGTGELFF	TGCGCCAGCAGCTTGGTTACTAGCGGCACCGGGGAGCTGTTTTTT
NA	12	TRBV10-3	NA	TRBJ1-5	CAAGTENQPQHF	TGTGCCGCCGGCACCGAAAATCAGCCCCAGCATTTT
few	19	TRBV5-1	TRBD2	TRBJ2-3	CASSSGLAGGTEGTDTQYF	TGCGCCAGCAGCTCGGGACTAGCGGGGGGGACCGAAGGCACAGATACGCAGTATTTT
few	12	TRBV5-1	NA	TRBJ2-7	CASSQTVNEQYF	TGCGCCAGCAGTCAAACAGTAAACGAGCAGTACTTC
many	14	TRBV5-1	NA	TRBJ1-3	CASSSTKGGNTIYF	TGCGCCAGCAGCTCGACTAAGGGTGGAAACACCATATATTTT
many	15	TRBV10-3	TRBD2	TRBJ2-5	CAISGRLAAQETQYF	TGTGCCATCAGTGGGAGACTAGCGGCACAAGAGACCCAGTACTTC
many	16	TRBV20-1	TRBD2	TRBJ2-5	CSASSVASGGLETQYF	TGCAGTGCTAGCTCGGTGGCTAGCGGGGGTCTAGAGACCCAGTACTTC
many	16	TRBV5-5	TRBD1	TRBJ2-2	CASSLPGQGGTGELFF	TGTGCCAGCAGTTTGCCGGGACAGGGGGGTACCGGGGAGCTGTTTTTT
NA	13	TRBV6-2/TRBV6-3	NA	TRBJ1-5	CASSNTDQQPQHF	TGTGCCAGCAGTAACACGGATCAACAGCCCCAGCATTTT
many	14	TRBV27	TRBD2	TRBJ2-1	CASSLDGILAEQFF	TGTGCCAGCAGTTTAGACGGAATACTAGCGGAGCAGTTCTTC